The text below deals with one TCR beta chain. This entry comes from a study of blood T cell repertoires in COVID-19. Profiled with immunoSEQ multiplex PCR; TCRdb holds only in-frame clones, not every one. Found here are more than 110,000 clones, about 84% of them singletons; the top ten hold 1.5% to 2%. CDR3 size: 16 residues. The chain links TRBV21-1 to TRBJ1-2; the table's D call, TRBD1, was not checked against the DNA. TRBV21-1 corresponds to a pseudogene. The material sequenced was PBMCs or T cells enriched from blood (not recorded which). This TCR was recovered from a woman younger than 35 who had been exposed to COVID-19. In DNA form, the CDR3 reads TGTGCCAGCAGCATCACTCAGGCCGGGACAGACGGGGGCTACACCTTC. Translation gives CASSITQAGTDGGYTF.